This T cell receptor beta chain stems from a study of T cells after posttransplantation cyclophosphamide. There are many counts of this clone. The CDR3 is 16 residues long. Trimming shortened V by 0 bases and J by 7 bases, and 16 bases separated the two germline ends. Germline CDR1 is LGHNA and CDR2 is YNFKEQ. Cyclophosphamide on days +3 and +4 followed busulfan-fludarabine conditioning and a marrow graft. Clones were sequenced by immunoSEQ multiplex PCR, and TCRdb holds only the in-frame ones, with some missing. The profile covers thousands of clones, none occurring a single time. The J gene is TRBJ1-3, the V gene TRBV4-2; a possible D gene is TRBD1 (5 bases). The TCR sequence derives from a female patient aged 50-59 years who received an allogeneic stem cell transplant from an unrelated donor, was CMV-positive, and had acute GVHD only. The T cells may partly be graft donor cells. The sequencing used PBMCs, collected after allogeneic stem cell transplant with posttransplant cyclophosphamide. The CDR3 bases are TGTGCCAGCAGCCAAGAAAGCGGGGGTCCGGGTAACACCATATATTTT. Translating gives CASSQESGGPGNTIYF.